This T cell receptor beta chain is drawn from a study of monozygotic twins with inflammatory bowel disease. Reanalyzing the 5' RACE reads, TCRdb keeps one entry per CDR3 protein, without DNA. The sample is made up of 350,000 to 400,000 distinct CDR3 sequences, and the top ten hold just over 2.5% of it. The CDR3 extends over 15 amino acids. CDR1 and CDR2 (germline): SGHTA, FQGNSA. Material: blood. The chain combines TRBV7-2 with TRBJ1-2; TCRdb calls TRBD1, which cannot be checked without DNA. The TCR comes from a human donor with ulcerative colitis or Crohn's disease, or a healthy co-twin of an affected twin (not recorded which). Here the CDR3 reads CASSLPETGDYGYTF.